This is a list of T cell receptor beta chains from one sample in a study of T cell repertoires in cytomegalovirus infection. From the reads, TCRdb called clonotypes with MiXCR, one entry per CDR3 protein. The table shows approximately 750,000 distinct CDR3 sequences, with roughly 35% occurring only once. What was sequenced was PBMCs. These receptors were taken from a human donor in good health (CMV status not recorded). Some clones in this sample may be carry-over from other donors' samples. Both conserved end residues are part of each CDR3. D genes are given only for firm matches. Clone size is shown for a subset of rows, as once, few, many or a class of expanded clone.

V gene,J gene,clone size,D gene,CDR3 DNA,CDR3 protein
TRBV18,TRBJ2-5,NA,TRBD2,TGTGCCAGCTCACCACAACTAGCGTGGGTTCAAGAGACCCAGTACTTC,CASSPQLAWVQETQYF
TRBV10-3,TRBJ1-3,NA,TRBD1,TGTGCCATCAGTGGAGACAGGGACGCCCGCTCTGGAAACACCATATATTTT,CAISGDRDARSGNTIYF
TRBV14,TRBJ2-3,few,TRBD2,TGTGCCAGCAGCCCCGGTAGCGGGAGGGCGTCAGATACGCAGTATTTT,CASSPGSGRASDTQYF
TRBV6-1,TRBJ1-2,few,NA,TGTGCCAGCAGAAGAACCAACAAGGAAAACTATGGCTACACCTTC,CASRRTNKENYGYTF
TRBV7-2,TRBJ2-2,NA,NA,TGTGCCAGCAGCTTTTGGGATGATGCCGGGGAGCTGTTTTTT,CASSFWDDAGELFF
TRBV5-3,TRBJ2-3,NA,TRBD1,TGTGCCAGCAGCGGGGACAGGGGAGATACGCAGTATTTT,CASSGDRGDTQYF
TRBV20-1,TRBJ2-7,NA,NA,TGCAGTGCTATTGGACAGAATCTTTACGAGCAGTACTTC,CSAIGQNLYEQYF
TRBV6-4,TRBJ2-1,NA,TRBD2,TGTGCCAGCAGCCCCATGGCGACAGGGATGTCTAGCGGGAGGGGGAATGAGCAGTTCTTC,CASSPMATGMSSGRGNEQFF
TRBV15,TRBJ2-1,NA,NA,TGTGCCACCAGCAGAGTACGGGGCCTCAGCTCCTACAATGAGCAGTTCTTC,CATSRVRGLSSYNEQFF
TRBV7-9,TRBJ2-7,NA,TRBD1,TGTGCCAGCAGCTTAACCGACAGGGTTCCTGGTCCCTACGAGCAGTACTTC,CASSLTDRVPGPYEQYF
TRBV18,TRBJ2-3,NA,TRBD2,TGTGCCAGCTCACCCCGCGGGAAGCGGGGGGATTTAGATACGCAGTATTTT,CASSPRGKRGDLDTQYF
TRBV14,TRBJ1-6,NA,NA,TGTGCCAGCAGCCACCCACAGGTTGGAGGTTCACCCCTCCACTTT,CASSHPQVGGSPLHF
TRBV7-6,TRBJ2-1,many,TRBD1,TGTGCCGTCGCCCTCGGACAGGGGAACAATGAGCAGTTCTTC,CAVALGQGNNEQFF
TRBV19,TRBJ1-1,few,NA,TGTGCCAGTAGTGTTGCCTCCCTGACAGGAGGTAGGACTGAAGCTTTCTTT,CASSVASLTGGRTEAFF
TRBV7-2,TRBJ1-5,many,TRBD1,TGTGCCAGCAGCCCCAGGGGACAGGGGAACAATCAGCCCCAGCATTTT,CASSPRGQGNNQPQHF
TRBV15,TRBJ2-7,once,NA,TGTGCCACCAGCAGCCTCCTGGGCGCCACCTACGAGCAGTACTTC,CATSSLLGATYEQYF
TRBV5-1,TRBJ2-3,NA,NA,TGCGCCAGCAGGGGTTTATTCGAGGGGCGCCATAACACAGATACGCAGTATTTT,CASRGLFEGRHNTDTQYF
TRBV7-9,TRBJ2-5,NA,TRBD1,TGTGCCAGCAGCTTGGACAGGGGTTGGAAAGAGACCCAGTACTTC,CASSLDRGWKETQYF
TRBV9,TRBJ1-5,NA,NA,TGTGCCAGCAGCGTTTCGGACACGGGCAATCAGCCCCAGCATTTT,CASSVSDTGNQPQHF
TRBV12-3/TRBV12-4,TRBJ2-3,NA,TRBD1,TGTGCCAGCAGTTTTGGGGGGACAGGCAGGTCCACAGATACGCAGTATTTT,CASSFGGTGRSTDTQYF
TRBV7-2,TRBJ2-1,NA,NA,TGTGCCAGCAGCTTAGTTTACTTTAATGAGCAGTTCTTC,CASSLVYFNEQFF
TRBV29-1,TRBJ2-2,NA,TRBD1,TGCAGCGTTTACAGGGGCGAGAACACCGGGGAGCTGTTTTTT,CSVYRGENTGELFF
TRBV7-2,TRBJ1-4,NA,TRBD1,TGTGCCAGCAGCCGACCGGGACAGGGGCGGGGTAATGAAAAACTGTTTTTT,CASSRPGQGRGNEKLFF
TRBV28,TRBJ2-5,NA,NA,TGTGCCAGCAGACCTACAGGGAGAGGGGATACCCAGTACTTC,CASRPTGRGDTQYF
TRBV12-3/TRBV12-4,TRBJ1-3,many,NA,TGTGCCAGCAGGGGCCTAGGGATTGGTTCTGGAAACACCATATATTTT,CASRGLGIGSGNTIYF